A selection of T cell receptor beta chains follows, all from one sample in a study of T cell changes during pregnancy in multiple sclerosis. The table came from immunoSEQ multiplex PCR; TCRdb's copy has only in-frame clones and leaves some out. The sample has about 45,000 clones; less than 90% are singletons. The sample was CD4+ T cells from peripheral blood mononuclear cells, taken in the first trimester of pregnancy. The receptors derive from a female donor with multiple sclerosis, enrolled in a pregnancy study. The CDR3 runs from the conserved cysteine through the conserved F or W. D genes are given only for firm matches. Not all rows give a size; the values are once, few, many and, for expanded clones, a class.

j_call v_call cdr3_length d_call clone_size cdr3_aa cdr3_nt
TRBJ2-4 TRBV4-1 17 TRBD1 once CASSQEPQGARRNIQYF TGCGCCAGCAGCCAGGAACCTCAGGGGGCGAGGAGAAACATTCAGTACTTC
TRBJ1-5 TRBV2 16 - - CASSEDGRYSNQPQHF TGTGCCAGCAGTGAAGATGGGAGATATAGCAATCAGCCCCAGCATTTT
TRBJ2-1 TRBV21-1 13 - few CASSKQGGIEQFF TGTGCCAGCAGCAAGCAGGGAGGGATTGAGCAGTTCTTC
TRBJ1-5 TRBV11-2 16 - - CASSANTGVSNQPQHF TGTGCCAGCAGCGCCAATACGGGAGTTAGCAATCAGCCCCAGCATTTT
TRBJ2-2 TRBV9 17 - - CASSVRGFRGGTGELFF TGTGCCAGCAGCGTTCGGGGCTTCCGAGGGGGCACCGGGGAGCTGTTTTTT
TRBJ1-1 TRBV5-1 16 TRBD1 - CASSWTGAGGDTEAFF TGCGCCAGCAGCTGGACAGGGGCCGGTGGGGACACTGAAGCTTTCTTT
TRBJ1-2 TRBV5-6 15 - - CASSFDHGGTYGYTF TGTGCCAGCAGCTTCGATCACGGGGGTACCTATGGCTACACCTTC
TRBJ1-1 TRBV6-5 12 TRBD1 few CASRRTGAEAFF TGTGCCAGCAGAAGGACAGGGGCTGAGGCTTTCTTT
TRBJ2-7 TRBV5-1 16 TRBD2 once CASSSSRAGSSYEQYF TGCGCCAGCAGCTCATCTCGAGCGGGAAGCTCCTACGAGCAGTACTTC
TRBJ2-2 TRBV5-1 14 - - CASSRIASTGELFF TGCGCCAGCAGCCGAATAGCGTCCACCGGGGAGCTGTTTTTT
TRBJ2-7 TRBV13 14 TRBD2 - CASSLAGGTYEQYF TGTGCCAGCAGCCTAGCGGGAGGGACGTACGAGCAGTACTTC
TRBJ1-2 TRBV6-6 14 TRBD1 - CASSHSTGSYGYTF TGTGCCAGCAGTCACTCGACAGGGAGTTATGGCTACACCTTC
TRBJ2-3 TRBV5-1 16 TRBD1 - CASSLGGTGYTDTQYF TGCGCCAGCAGCTTAGGGGGGACAGGGTACACAGATACGCAGTATTTT
TRBJ2-7 TRBV19 15 TRBD2 - CASSHPAGGAYEQYF TGTGCCAGTAGCCACCCAGCGGGGGGGGCCTACGAGCAGTACTTC
TRBJ2-1 TRBV7-8 15 TRBD2 - CASSPLAGDPNEQFF TGTGCCAGCAGCCCCCTAGCGGGAGACCCCAATGAGCAGTTCTTC
TRBJ1-3 TRBV2 15 TRBD1 - CARSDRGSPGNTIYF TGTGCCCGCTCGGACAGGGGGTCCCCTGGAAACACCATATATTTT
TRBJ1-3 TRBV7-8 18 TRBD1 - CASSFTSTGVGSGNTIYF TGTGCCAGCAGCTTTACGAGTACAGGGGTCGGGTCTGGAAACACCATATATTTT
TRBJ2-5 TRBV5-1 19 TRBD2 - CASSLVIVASGRGQETQYF TGCGCCAGCAGCTTGGTTATCGTGGCTAGCGGGAGGGGGCAAGAGACCCAGTACTTC
TRBJ1-3 TRBV5-4 14 - few CASSLAGAGNTIYF TGTGCCAGCAGCTTGGCCGGGGCTGGAAACACCATATATTTT
TRBJ2-4 TRBV4-1 18 TRBD1 once CASSQGQGAGVAKNIQYF TGCGCCAGCAGCCAAGGGCAGGGGGCAGGGGTAGCCAAAAACATTCAGTACTTC
TRBJ2-7 TRBV5-1 14 - - CASSLLVDSYEQYF TGCGCCAGCAGCCTACTAGTCGACTCCTACGAGCAGTACTTC
TRBJ2-1 TRBV7-2 17 TRBD2 - CASSLASTSGAYNEQFF TGTGCCAGCAGCTTAGCCTCGACTAGCGGAGCTTACAATGAGCAGTTCTTC
TRBJ1-2 TRBV9 15 TRBD1 - CASSVDPGTGDGYTF TGTGCCAGCAGCGTAGACCCAGGGACAGGGGATGGCTACACCTTC
TRBJ1-1 TRBV18 15 - - CASSPLPRSGAEAFF TGTGCCAGCTCACCACTTCCAAGGTCAGGCGCTGAAGCTTTCTTT
TRBJ2-5 TRBV5-1 14 - - CASSLASGEETQYF TGCGCCAGCAGCTTGGCCTCGGGGGAAGAGACCCAGTACTTC
TRBJ2-1 TRBV28 15 TRBD2 - CASSPLAGIYNEQFF TGTGCCAGCAGTCCTCTAGCGGGGATCTACAATGAGCAGTTCTTC
TRBJ1-3 TRBV18 15 - - CASSPKDMSGNTIYF TGTGCCAGCTCACCCAAGGACATGTCTGGAAACACCATATATTTT
TRBJ2-5 TRBV7-9 16 TRBD1 - CASSLAGWGQQETQYF TGTGCCAGCAGCTTAGCAGGATGGGGACAGCAAGAGACCCAGTACTTC
TRBJ1-5 TRBV6-1 18 - - CASSERPGQTYSNQPQHF TGTGCCAGCAGTGAAAGGCCAGGACAGACCTATAGCAATCAGCCCCAGCATTTT
TRBJ2-2 TRBV9 14 TRBD2 - CASSGLAGAGELFF TGTGCCAGCAGCGGACTAGCGGGAGCCGGGGAGCTGTTTTTT
TRBJ2-5 TRBV7-9 16 TRBD2 - CASSARLAVYQETQYF TGTGCCAGCAGCGCGCGACTAGCGGTGTACCAAGAGACCCAGTACTTC
TRBJ2-2 TRBV6-6 15 TRBD2 - CASSKSGKNTGELFF TGTGCCAGCAGTAAGAGCGGGAAGAACACCGGGGAGCTGTTTTTT
TRBJ2-7 TRBV5-1 14 TRBD1 - CASSRDRGLYEQYF TGCGCCAGCAGCCGGGACAGGGGGCTCTACGAGCAGTACTTC
TRBJ2-1 TRBV5-1 15 TRBD2 - CASSSSGAQGNEQFF TGCGCCAGCTCCTCTAGCGGGGCCCAAGGCAATGAGCAGTTCTTC